One and the same sample provided the 6 T cell receptor beta chains below, sequenced in a study of blood T cell repertoires in COVID-19. The data were produced by immunoSEQ multiplex PCR, yet TCRdb's version contains in-frame clones alone and is incomplete. The table has fewer than 50,000 clones, around 85% seen once; the top ten hold 30% to 35%. The sequencing input was peripheral blood. These receptors were obtained from a woman older than 75 with acute or convalescent COVID-19.

This clone has more than one count but fewer than ten. This chain uses TRBV4-1 with TRBJ1-5; no definite D call. The ends were cut back, 0 bases at V and 6 bases at J, with 9 bases in the middle. Germline CDR1 is MGHRA and CDR2 is YSYEKL. The CDR3 length is 14 residues. DNA for the CDR3: TGCGCCAGCAGCCAAGATCAGGTGCCTCAGCCCCAGCATTTT. Its translation is CASSQDQVPQPQHF.

The CDR3 DNA follows: TGTGCCAGTAGGCAGGGGGCGACGGGAAACACCATATATTTT. As protein: CASRQGATGNTIYF. The V and J genes are TRBV19 and TRBJ1-3, with 8 bases identical to TRBD1. The CDR3 is made up of 14 amino acids. CDR1 LNHDA and CDR2 SQIVND come from the germline V gene (reference sequence). V was clipped by 6 bases and J by 4 bases; unmatched bases: 5.

The chain links TRBV3-1 (or the pseudogene TRBV3-2) to TRBJ2-2; TRBD1 matches 7 bases. Trimming took 4 bases from V and 3 from J; bases not matched to a gene: 5. Per germline, CDR1 LGHDT and CDR2 YNNKEL (reference sequence). The CDR3 runs 15 residues. CDR3 protein: CASSLSDRHTGELFF. CDR3 nucleotides: TGTGCCAGCAGCCTTTCGGACAGGCACACCGGGGAGCTGTTTTTT.

The chain recombines TRBV4-1 with TRBJ2-1; the D gene is possibly TRBD2 (5 bases). The V gene's germline CDR1 is MGHRA and CDR2 YSYEKL. Trimming took off 0 bases at V and 7 bases at J, with 16 bases between the two ends. The CDR3 runs to 16 residues. The CDR3 region has the DNA TGCGCCAGCAGCCAAGAAGTGCTAGCCCAACCGAATGAGCAGTTCTTC. Translating it yields CASSQEVLAQPNEQFF.

This chain joins TRBV3-1 (or the pseudogene TRBV3-2) and TRBJ2-2; D perhaps matches TRBD1 (5 bases). V dropped 1 base and J dropped 7 bases, with 7 bases sitting between them. Germline V gene lookup returns CDR1 LGHDT and CDR2 YNNKEL (reference sequence). The CDR3 runs to 13 residues. This chain's CDR3 is CASSQGGGGELFF. The DNA for the CDR3 is TGTGCCAGCAGCCAAGGGGGCGGCGGGGAGCTGTTTTTT.

This clone was detected once. The chain is built from TRBV10-1 and TRBJ2-5; 11 nucleotides line up with TRBD2. Germline V gene lookup returns CDR1 WNHNN and CDR2 SYGVQD (reference sequence). This CDR3 spans 15 amino acids. The junction had 3 bases not matched to a gene; V was cut back by 2 bases and J by 4 bases. CDR3 region: CASSEEGLAGETQYF. CDR3 bases: TGCGCCAGCAGTGAGGAAGGACTAGCGGGAGAGACCCAGTACTTC.